Listed below are T cell receptor beta chains from one sample, sequenced in a study of T cells in Graves' hyperthyroidism and ophthalmopathy. Each CDR3 protein gets one entry after TCRdb re-called the multiplex PCR reads with MiXCR. The data contain about 96,000 distinct CDR3 sequences, around 50% of them singletons. Sequencing used blood. The receptors stem from a woman in her 40s with Graves' hyperthyroidism. The CDR3 runs from the conserved cysteine through the conserved F or W. The order of the fields is J gene, clone size, D gene, V gene, CDR3 protein, CDR3 DNA. The D gene is left open where the match is weak. Clone size appears in some rows only: once, few, many, or a class for an expanded clone.

J gene: TRBJ2-2; clone size: -; D gene: -; V gene: TRBV20-1; CDR3 protein: CSARRVRVNTGELFF; CDR3 DNA: TGCAGTGCTAGGAGGGTGAGGGTGAACACCGGGGAGCTGTTTTTT
J gene: TRBJ2-7; clone size: -; D gene: TRBD1; V gene: TRBV20-1; CDR3 protein: CSARDGGTGDNEQYF; CDR3 DNA: TGCAGTGCTAGAGATGGTGGGACAGGGGACAACGAGCAGTACTTC
J gene: TRBJ2-7; clone size: many; D gene: -; V gene: TRBV11-2; CDR3 protein: CASSRDTTYEQYF; CDR3 DNA: TGTGCCAGCAGCCGGGACACCACCTACGAGCAGTACTTC
J gene: TRBJ2-2; clone size: many; D gene: TRBD2; V gene: TRBV19; CDR3 protein: CASSWTSENTGELFF; CDR3 DNA: TGTGCCAGTAGTTGGACTAGCGAGAACACCGGGGAGCTGTTTTTT
J gene: TRBJ2-2; clone size: many; D gene: -; V gene: TRBV7-3; CDR3 protein: CASSLRGGTGELFF; CDR3 DNA: TGTGCCAGCAGCTTAAGGGGCGGCACCGGGGAGCTGTTTTTT
J gene: TRBJ1-2; clone size: -; D gene: -; V gene: TRBV7-8; CDR3 protein: CASSLGGGNYGYTF; CDR3 DNA: TGTGCCAGCAGCTTAGGGGGCGGGAACTATGGCTACACCTTC
J gene: TRBJ1-4; clone size: -; D gene: -; V gene: TRBV24-1; CDR3 protein: CARIGSNNEKLFF; CDR3 DNA: TGTGCTAGGATTGGCAGTAATAATGAAAAACTGTTTTTT
J gene: TRBJ2-7; clone size: few; D gene: -; V gene: TRBV5-1; CDR3 protein: CASSLRLARSDGELYF; CDR3 DNA: TGCGCCAGCAGCTTGAGGCTAGCACGATCGGACGGGGAGCTGTACTTC
J gene: TRBJ1-1; clone size: -; D gene: TRBD1; V gene: TRBV11-2; CDR3 protein: CASSLVPGGTEAFF; CDR3 DNA: TGTGCCAGCAGCTTAGTACCAGGGGGCACTGAAGCTTTCTTT
J gene: TRBJ1-5; clone size: many; D gene: TRBD1; V gene: TRBV5-6; CDR3 protein: CASSAGQERVDNQPQHF; CDR3 DNA: TGTGCCAGCAGCGCGGGACAGGAGAGAGTGGACAATCAGCCCCAGCATTTT
J gene: TRBJ2-7; clone size: -; D gene: TRBD2; V gene: TRBV7-2; CDR3 protein: CASSYRRESNEQYF; CDR3 DNA: TGTGCCAGCAGTTACAGGCGGGAGTCGAACGAGCAGTACTTC
J gene: TRBJ1-5; clone size: -; D gene: TRBD1; V gene: TRBV28; CDR3 protein: CASSRTGGWQPQHF; CDR3 DNA: TGTGCCAGCAGTCGGACAGGGGGCTGGCAGCCCCAGCATTTT
J gene: TRBJ1-5; clone size: many; D gene: TRBD1; V gene: TRBV27; CDR3 protein: CASAPKTGGGNQPQHF; CDR3 DNA: TGTGCCAGCGCGCCCAAGACAGGGGGTGGGAATCAGCCCCAGCATTTT
J gene: TRBJ2-6; clone size: many; D gene: -; V gene: TRBV29-1; CDR3 protein: CSVGYGFIGANVLTF; CDR3 DNA: TGCAGCGTCGGGTATGGGTTTATTGGGGCCAACGTCCTGACTTTC
J gene: TRBJ1-5; clone size: once; D gene: -; V gene: TRBV5-5; CDR3 protein: CASSLGFGRNQPQHF; CDR3 DNA: TGCGCCAGCAGCTTGGGATTCGGCAGGAATCAGCCCCAGCATTTT
J gene: TRBJ2-5; clone size: -; D gene: TRBD2; V gene: TRBV29-1; CDR3 protein: CSVLGGGTQYF; CDR3 DNA: TGCAGCGTCCTCGGCGGGGGGACCCAGTACTTC
J gene: TRBJ2-5; clone size: -; D gene: TRBD1; V gene: TRBV12-3/TRBV12-4; CDR3 protein: CASSFDRDRGETQYF; CDR3 DNA: TGTGCCAGCAGCTTCGATAGGGACAGGGGCGAGACCCAGTACTTC
J gene: TRBJ1-2; clone size: -; D gene: -; V gene: TRBV2; CDR3 protein: CASSVRGSYYGYTF; CDR3 DNA: TGTGCCAGCAGTGTCCGGGGCAGCTACTATGGCTACACCTTC
J gene: TRBJ2-3; clone size: -; D gene: -; V gene: TRBV6-1; CDR3 protein: CASGRGRVADTQYF; CDR3 DNA: TGTGCCAGCGGGAGAGGCAGGGTTGCAGATACGCAGTATTTT